This T cell receptor beta chain was obtained from a study of blood T cell repertoires in COVID-19. Study in general: Sources were T cells, B-cell-depleted T cells, or PBMCs; the material itself was cDNA or gDNA.

This CDR3 is built from 13 residues. V dropped 7 bases and J dropped 3; count of bases not matched to a gene: 3. Germline V lookup: CDR1 KGHDR, CDR2 SFDVKD. Under the authors' procedure: Researchers report that nucleated cell counts were estimated from reference gene primer amplification. Data came from immunoSEQ multiplex PCR; TCRdb stores just in-frame clones and leaves some out. The DNA gave D and trimming, while V, J and clone size come from that table. The repertoire includes about 430,000 clones, roughly 90% of them detected once, and 0.95% to 1% sits in the top ten. Everyone who took part was roughly 18 to 89 years old, and they came from 24 US areas. Participants were placed into cohorts based on the clinical history they reported.

The sequenced sample was PBMCs or T cells enriched from blood (not recorded which). This receptor was obtained from a woman in her thirties with acute COVID-19. This chain links TRBV24-1 with TRBJ2-3; 7 bases fit TRBD2. The CDR3 region has the DNA TGTGCCACCAGGTCGGGGGGAACAGATACGCAGTATTTT. Encoded protein: CATRSGGTDTQYF.